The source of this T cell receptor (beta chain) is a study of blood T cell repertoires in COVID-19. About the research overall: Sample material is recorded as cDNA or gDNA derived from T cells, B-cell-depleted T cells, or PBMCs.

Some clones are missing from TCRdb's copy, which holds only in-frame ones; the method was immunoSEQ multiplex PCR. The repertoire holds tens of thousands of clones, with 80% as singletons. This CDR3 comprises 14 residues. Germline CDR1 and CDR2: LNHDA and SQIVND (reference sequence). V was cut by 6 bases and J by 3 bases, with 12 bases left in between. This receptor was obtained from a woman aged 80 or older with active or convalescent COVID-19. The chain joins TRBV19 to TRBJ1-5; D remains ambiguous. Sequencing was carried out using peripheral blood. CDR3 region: CASSRRGNNQPQHF. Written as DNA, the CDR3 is TGTGCCAGTAGCCGGCGGGGAAACAATCAGCCCCAGCATTTT.